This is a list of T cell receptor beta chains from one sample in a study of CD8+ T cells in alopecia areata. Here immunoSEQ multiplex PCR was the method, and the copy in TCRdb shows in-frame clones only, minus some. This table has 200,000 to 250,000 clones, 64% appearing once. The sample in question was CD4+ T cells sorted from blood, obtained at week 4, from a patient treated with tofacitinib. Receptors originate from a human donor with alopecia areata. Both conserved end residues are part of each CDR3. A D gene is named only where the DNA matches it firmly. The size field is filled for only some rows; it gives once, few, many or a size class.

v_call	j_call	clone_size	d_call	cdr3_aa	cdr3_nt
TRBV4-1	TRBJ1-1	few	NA	CASSQGRHMNTEAFF	TGCGCCAGCAGCCAAGGGAGACATATGAACACTGAAGCTTTCTTT
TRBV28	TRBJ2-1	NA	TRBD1	CASSLPGDRGRLEQFF	TGTGCCAGCAGTTTACCGGGAGACAGGGGGAGATTGGAGCAGTTCTTC
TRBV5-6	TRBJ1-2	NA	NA	CASTAGRYGYTF	TGTGCCAGTACCGCGGGCAGGTATGGCTACACCTTC
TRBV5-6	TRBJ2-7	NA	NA	CASTRIVSYEQYF	TGTGCCAGCACCCGGATCGTCTCCTACGAGCAGTACTTC
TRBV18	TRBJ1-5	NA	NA	CASSPGPIQGNQPQHF	TGTGCCAGCTCACCGGGCCCAATACAGGGCAATCAGCCCCAGCATTTT
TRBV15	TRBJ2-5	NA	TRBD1	CATSRRTGNQETQYF	TGTGCCACCAGCAGACGGACAGGGAACCAAGAGACCCAGTACTTC
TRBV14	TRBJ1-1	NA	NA	CASSSTRNTEAFF	TGTGCCAGCAGCTCAACGCGGAACACTGAAGCTTTCTTT
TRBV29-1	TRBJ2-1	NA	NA	CSVVWGYNEQFF	TGCAGCGTTGTCTGGGGATACAATGAGCAGTTCTTC
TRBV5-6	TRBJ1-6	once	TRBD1	CASSFWTGVSNSPLHF	TGTGCCAGCAGCTTCTGGACAGGAGTTAGCAATTCACCCCTCCACTTT
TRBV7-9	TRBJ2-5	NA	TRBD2	CASSPGLAGGQETQYF	TGTGCCAGCAGCCCGGGACTAGCGGGGGGGCAAGAGACCCAGTACTTC
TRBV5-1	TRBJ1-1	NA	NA	CASSLDSLNTEAFF	TGCGCCAGCAGCTTGGACAGTTTGAACACTGAAGCTTTCTTT
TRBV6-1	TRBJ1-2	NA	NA	CASRNPVDGYTF	TGTGCCAGCAGAAACCCAGTGGATGGCTACACCTTC
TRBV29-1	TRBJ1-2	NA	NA	CSVEPGAPLYGYTF	TGCAGCGTTGAACCGGGGGCCCCTCTCTATGGCTACACCTTC
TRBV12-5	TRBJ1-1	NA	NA	CASGPGLNTEAFF	TGTGCTAGTGGTCCTGGACTGAACACTGAAGCTTTCTTT
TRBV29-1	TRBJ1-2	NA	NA	CSVAHRLSYGYTF	TGCAGCGTTGCCCACAGACTTAGTTATGGCTACACCTTC
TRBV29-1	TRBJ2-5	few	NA	CSVEETQYF	TGCAGCGTTGAAGAGACCCAGTACTTC
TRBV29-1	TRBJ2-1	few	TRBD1	CSVVRDRVGEQFF	TGCAGCGTTGTTCGGGACAGGGTTGGAGAGCAGTTCTTC
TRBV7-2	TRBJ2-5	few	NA	CASSFRETQYF	TGTGCCAGCAGCTTCCGAGAGACCCAGTACTTC
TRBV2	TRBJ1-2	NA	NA	CASSGQAGGYTF	TGTGCCAGCAGTGGCCAGGCCGGTGGCTACACCTTC
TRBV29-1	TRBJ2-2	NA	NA	CSVWVAPDTGELFF	TGCAGCGTCTGGGTGGCTCCCGACACCGGGGAGCTGTTTTTT
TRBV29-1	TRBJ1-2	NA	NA	CSVDSGNYGYTF	TGCAGCGTTGACTCTGGGAACTATGGCTACACCTTC
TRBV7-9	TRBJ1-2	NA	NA	CASSLQGPYGYTF	TGTGCCAGCAGCCTACAGGGCCCGTATGGCTACACCTTC
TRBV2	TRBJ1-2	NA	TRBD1	CASKEGASGYTF	TGTGCCAGCAAGGAGGGGGCGTCTGGCTACACCTTC
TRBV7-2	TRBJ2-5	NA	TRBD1	CASSSQGVQETQYF	TGTGCCAGCAGCTCTCAGGGGGTCCAAGAGACCCAGTACTTC
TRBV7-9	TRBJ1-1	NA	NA	CASSLLGGRTEAFF	TGTGCCAGCAGCTTACTAGGGGGAAGGACTGAAGCTTTCTTT
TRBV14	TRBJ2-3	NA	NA	CASSQVKTLGTQYF	TGTGCCAGCAGCCAAGTGAAAACTTTAGGCACGCAGTATTTT
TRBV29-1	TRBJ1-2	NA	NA	CSVRQELNYGYTF	TGCAGCGTGCGTCAGGAGCTCAACTATGGCTACACCTTC
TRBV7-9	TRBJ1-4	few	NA	CASSLSGKTNEKLFF	TGTGCCAGCAGCTTAAGCGGGAAAACTAATGAAAAACTGTTTTTT
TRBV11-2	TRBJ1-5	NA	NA	CASSWEVGNQPQHF	TGTGCCAGCAGCTGGGAGGTTGGCAATCAGCCCCAGCATTTT
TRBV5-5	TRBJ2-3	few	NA	CASSPGTDTQYF	TGTGCCAGCAGTCCAGGGACAGATACGCAGTATTTT
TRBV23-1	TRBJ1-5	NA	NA	CASSSPQHF	TGCGCCAGCAGCTCTCCCCAGCATTTT
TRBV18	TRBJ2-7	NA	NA	CASSPQGLLSSYEQYF	TGTGCCAGCTCACCACAGGGACTTCTCAGCTCCTACGAGCAGTACTTC
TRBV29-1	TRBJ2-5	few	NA	CSVRKSSRPQETQYF	TGCAGCGTCCGGAAGAGCAGCCGACCCCAAGAGACCCAGTACTTC
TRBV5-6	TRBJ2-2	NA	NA	CASSLFGTGELFF	TGTGCCAGCAGCTTGTTCGGCACCGGGGAGCTGTTTTTT
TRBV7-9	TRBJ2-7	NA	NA	CASSSGTLAFEQYF	TGTGCCAGCAGCTCCGGGACTCTCGCCTTCGAGCAGTACTTC
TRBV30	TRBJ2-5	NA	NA	CAWSVDGETQYF	TGTGCCTGGAGTGTAGACGGAGAGACCCAGTACTTC
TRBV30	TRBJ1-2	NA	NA	CAWSLTGLHGYTF	TGTGCCTGGAGTCTAACAGGGCTTCATGGCTACACCTTC
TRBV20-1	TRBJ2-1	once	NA	CSADNNEQFF	TGCAGTGCTGATAACAATGAGCAGTTCTTC
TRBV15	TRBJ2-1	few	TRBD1	CATSWEGTGSYNEQFF	TGTGCCACCAGCTGGGAAGGGACAGGCTCCTACAATGAGCAGTTCTTC
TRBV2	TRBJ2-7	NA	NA	CASSPTHLGDEQYF	TGTGCCAGCAGCCCTACCCATCTCGGCGACGAGCAGTACTTC
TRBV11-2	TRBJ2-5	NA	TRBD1	CASSLEDRAPQYF	TGTGCCAGCAGCTTAGAGGACAGGGCCCCCCAGTACTTC
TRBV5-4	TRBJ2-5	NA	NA	CASSLILKETQYF	TGTGCCAGCAGCTTGATTTTGAAGGAGACCCAGTACTTC
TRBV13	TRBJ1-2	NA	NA	CASSSQGNYGYTF	TGTGCCAGCAGCTCCCAGGGCAACTATGGCTACACCTTC
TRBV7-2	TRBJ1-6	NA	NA	CASSVNLGNSPLHF	TGTGCCAGCAGCGTTAACCTGGGGAATTCACCCCTCCACTTT
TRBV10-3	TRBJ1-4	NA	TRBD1	CAISGRQGSANEKLFF	TGTGCCATCAGTGGGAGACAGGGCTCGGCTAATGAAAAACTGTTTTTT
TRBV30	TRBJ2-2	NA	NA	CAWSGTVNTGELFF	TGTGCCTGGAGTGGGACAGTGAACACCGGGGAGCTGTTTTTT
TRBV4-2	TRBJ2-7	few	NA	CAIREGQSSSYEQYF	TGTGCCATAAGGGAGGGACAGTCGAGCTCCTACGAGCAGTACTTC
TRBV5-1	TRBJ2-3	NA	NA	CASSLGNGPSGTDTQYF	TGCGCCAGCAGCTTGGGCAACGGACCAAGTGGCACAGATACGCAGTATTTT